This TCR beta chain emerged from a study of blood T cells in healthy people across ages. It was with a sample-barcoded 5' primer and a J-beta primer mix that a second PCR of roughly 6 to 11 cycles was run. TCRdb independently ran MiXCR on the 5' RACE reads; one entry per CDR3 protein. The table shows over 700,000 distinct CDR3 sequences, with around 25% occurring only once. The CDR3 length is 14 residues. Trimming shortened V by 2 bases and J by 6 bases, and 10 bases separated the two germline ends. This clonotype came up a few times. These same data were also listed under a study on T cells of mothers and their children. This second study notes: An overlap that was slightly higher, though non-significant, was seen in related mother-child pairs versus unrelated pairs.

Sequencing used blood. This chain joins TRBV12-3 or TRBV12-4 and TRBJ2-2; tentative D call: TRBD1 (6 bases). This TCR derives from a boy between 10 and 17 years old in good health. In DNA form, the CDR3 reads TGTGCCAGCAGTTTAACAGGGTTGCCCGGGGAGCTGTTTTTT. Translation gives CASSLTGLPGELFF.